This TCR beta chain was profiled in a study of T cells after yellow fever vaccination. Study at large: With SMART-Seq v4 Ultra Low Input, the fractions containing low cell numbers were prepared. Study-wide findings and caveats: Post-booster repertoires again held most primary-vaccination clones (roughly 96% CD4, about 88% CD8).

Losses at the gene ends were 0 bases for V and 3 bases for J; bases not matched to a gene: 3. The CDR3 extends over 15 amino acids. Germline loops: CDR1 MRHNA, CDR2 SNTAGT. The TCR cDNA carried a universal primer site and UMIs from 5'RACE template switching. TCRdb independently ran MiXCR on the 5' RACE reads; one entry per CDR3 protein. Among hundreds of thousands of distinct CDR3 sequences listed, 20% to 25% were seen once. This clonotype was observed many times. Its antigen is unknown. Sequencing was performed on PBMCs, taken roughly 23 days after the first yellow fever vaccination. V is TRBV6-4 and J is TRBJ2-3; TRBD1 agrees at 7 bases. The sequence derives from a man between 18 and 29 years old who received the YFV17D yellow fever vaccine. In DNA, the CDR3 is TGTGCCAGCAGTGACTCACAGGGGTCAACAGATACGCAGTATTTT. It specifies CASSDSQGSTDTQYF.